This T cell receptor beta chain was observed in a study of technical replicates of blood from a handful of donors. Germline V gives CDR1 PRHDT, CDR2 FYEKMQ (reference sequence). This CDR3 region has 16 residues. The junction had 12 bases not matched to a gene; V was cut back by 5 bases and J by 3 bases. Profiled with immunoSEQ multiplex PCR; TCRdb holds only in-frame clones, not every one. The profile shows 85,000 to 90,000 clones, roughly 92% of them singletons. The rearrangement joins TRBV13 to TRBJ2-7, with 8 bases identical to TRBD1. The sequence was collected from a human donor in good health. Sequenced material: T cells isolated from PBMCs. CDR3 sequence reads: CASSVSQGDLGYEQYF. CDR3 DNA sequence: TGTGCCAGCAGCGTCTCACAGGGGGACCTTGGCTACGAGCAGTACTTC. Full variable domain (missing parts from reference TRBV13 and TRBJ2-7): AAGVIQSPRHLIKEKRETATLKCYPIPRHDTVYWYQQGPGQDPQFLISFYEKMQSDKGSIPDRFSAQQFSDYHSELNMSSLELGDSALYFCASSVSQGDLGYEQYFGPGTRLTVT.